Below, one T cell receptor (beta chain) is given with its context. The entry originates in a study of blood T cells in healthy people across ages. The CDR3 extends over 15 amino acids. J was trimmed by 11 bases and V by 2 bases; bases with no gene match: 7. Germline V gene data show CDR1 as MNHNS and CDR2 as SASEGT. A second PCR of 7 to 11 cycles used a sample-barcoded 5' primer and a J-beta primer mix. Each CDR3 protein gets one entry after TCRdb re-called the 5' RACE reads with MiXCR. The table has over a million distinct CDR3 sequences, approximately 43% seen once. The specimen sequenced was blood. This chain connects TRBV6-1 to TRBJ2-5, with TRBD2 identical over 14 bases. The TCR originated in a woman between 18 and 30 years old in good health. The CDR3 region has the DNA TGTGCCAGCAGTGAATTGACTAGCGGGAGGGATGAGCAGTACTTC. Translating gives CASSELTSGRDEQYF.